This T cell receptor beta chain derives from a study of shared T cell receptors in the human thymus. The germline V gene has CDR1 SGDLS and CDR2 YYNGEE. The junction had 6 bases not matched to a gene; V was cut back by 0 bases and J by 5 bases. This CDR3 is 15 amino acids long. The data were produced by immunoSEQ multiplex PCR, yet TCRdb's version contains in-frame clones alone and is incomplete. The data contain about 710,000 clones, more than 75% of them singletons. These data also formed part of another study, on human thymus T cells. Per that study: Corrective surgery for congenital heart defects was being performed on the healthy Finnish infants who served as donors. Thymus tissue for the work was resected from patients undergoing corrective heart surgery. V and J genes seemed to be used with bias in thymic and blood repertoires. Related studies found that unrelated individuals share highly overlapping thymic repertoires.

The source material was thymocytes. The sequence was collected from a boy younger than two with a congenital heart defect. This chain connects TRBV9 to TRBJ1-1; 8 bases match TRBD1. The CDR3, as DNA: TGTGCCAGCAGCGTAGGGACAGGGAGTTGGACTGAAGCTTTCTTT. This sequence encodes CASSVGTGSWTEAFF.